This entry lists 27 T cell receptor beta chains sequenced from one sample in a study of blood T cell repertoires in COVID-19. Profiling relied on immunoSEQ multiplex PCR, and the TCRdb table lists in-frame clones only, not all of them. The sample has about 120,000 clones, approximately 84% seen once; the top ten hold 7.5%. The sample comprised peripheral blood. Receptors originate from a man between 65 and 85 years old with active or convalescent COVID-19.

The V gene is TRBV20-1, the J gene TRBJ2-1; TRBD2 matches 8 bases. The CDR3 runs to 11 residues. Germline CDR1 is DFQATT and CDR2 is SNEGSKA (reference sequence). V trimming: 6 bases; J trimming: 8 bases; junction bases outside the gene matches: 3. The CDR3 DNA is TGCAGTGCAGCTAGCGGGCATGAGCAGTTCTTC. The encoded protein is CSAASGHEQFF.

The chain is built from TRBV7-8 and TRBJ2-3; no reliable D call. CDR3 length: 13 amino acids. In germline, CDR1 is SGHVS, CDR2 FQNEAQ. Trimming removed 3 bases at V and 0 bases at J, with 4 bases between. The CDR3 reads CASSFGSTDTQYF. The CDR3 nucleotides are TGTGCCAGCAGCTTTGGCAGCACAGATACGCAGTATTTT.

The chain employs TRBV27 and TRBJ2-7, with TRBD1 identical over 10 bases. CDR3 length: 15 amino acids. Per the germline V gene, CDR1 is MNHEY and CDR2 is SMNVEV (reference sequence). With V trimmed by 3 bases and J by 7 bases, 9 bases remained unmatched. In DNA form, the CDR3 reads TGTGCCAGCAGTTTGGGGGACAGGGGCTTAGGGGAGCAGTACTTC. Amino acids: CASSLGDRGLGEQYF.

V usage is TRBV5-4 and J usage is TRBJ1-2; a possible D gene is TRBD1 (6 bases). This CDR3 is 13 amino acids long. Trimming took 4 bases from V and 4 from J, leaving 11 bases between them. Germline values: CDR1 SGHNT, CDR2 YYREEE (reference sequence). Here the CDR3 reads CASSTQGSYGYTF. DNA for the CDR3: TGTGCCAGCAGCACACAGGGTAGCTATGGCTACACCTTC.

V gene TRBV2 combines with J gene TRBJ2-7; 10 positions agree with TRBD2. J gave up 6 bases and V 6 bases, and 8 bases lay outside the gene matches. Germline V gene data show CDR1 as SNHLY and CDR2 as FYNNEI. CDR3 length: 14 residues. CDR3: CASSRASGRAEQYF. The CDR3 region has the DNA TGTGCCAGCAGCCGGGCTAGCGGGAGAGCCGAGCAGTACTTC. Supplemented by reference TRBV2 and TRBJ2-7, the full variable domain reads EPEVTQTPSHQVTQMGQEVILRCVPISNHLYFYWYRQILGQKVEFLVSFYNNEISEKSEIFDDQFSVERPDGSNFTLKIRSTKLEDSAMYFCASSRASGRAEQYFGPGTRLTVT.

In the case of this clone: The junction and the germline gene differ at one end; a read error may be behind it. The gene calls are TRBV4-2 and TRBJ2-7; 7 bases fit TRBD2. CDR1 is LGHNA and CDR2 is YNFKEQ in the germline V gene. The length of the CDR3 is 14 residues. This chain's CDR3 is CASSQDPGRGFPHF. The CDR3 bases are TGTGCCAGCAGCCAAGATCCCGGGCGGGGGTTTCCCCACTTC.

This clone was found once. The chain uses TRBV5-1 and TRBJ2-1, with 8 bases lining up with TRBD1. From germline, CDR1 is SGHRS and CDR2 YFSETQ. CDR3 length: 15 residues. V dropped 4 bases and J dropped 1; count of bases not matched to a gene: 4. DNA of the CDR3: TGCGCCAGCAGCCAACAGGGGGGATCCTACAATGAGCAGTTCTTC. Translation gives CASSQQGGSYNEQFF.

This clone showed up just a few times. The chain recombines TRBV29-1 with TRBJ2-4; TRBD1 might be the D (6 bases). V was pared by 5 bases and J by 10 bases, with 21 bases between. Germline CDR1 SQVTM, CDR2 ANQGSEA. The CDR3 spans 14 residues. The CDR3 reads CSVMGHTGQGIQYF. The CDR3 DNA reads TGCAGCGTTATGGGTCACACAGGGCAGGGGATTCAGTACTTC. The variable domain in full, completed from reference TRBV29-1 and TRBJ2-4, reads SAVISQKPSRDICQRGTSLTIQCQVDSQVTMMFWYRQQPGQSLTLIATANQGSEATYESGFVIDKFPISRPNLTFSTLTVSNMSPEDSSIYLCSVMGHTGQGIQYFGAGTRLSVL.

As DNA, the CDR3 is TGTGCCAGCCGGACAGGGATGAGGAGGTCCGGGGAGCTGTTTTTT. It encodes CASRTGMRRSGELFF. The gene calls are TRBV2 and TRBJ2-2; 8 positions agree with TRBD1. Germline trimming cut 8 bases from V and 6 bases from J; bases unmatched to any gene: 11. The CDR3 is 15 amino acids. In germline, CDR1 is SNHLY, CDR2 FYNNEI. The whole variable domain, filled in from reference TRBV2 and TRBJ2-2, reads EPEVTQTPSHQVTQMGQEVILRCVPISNHLYFYWYRQILGQKVEFLVSFYNNEISEKSEIFDDQFSVERPDGSNFTLKIRSTKLEDSAMYFCASRTGMRRSGELFFGEGSRLTVL.

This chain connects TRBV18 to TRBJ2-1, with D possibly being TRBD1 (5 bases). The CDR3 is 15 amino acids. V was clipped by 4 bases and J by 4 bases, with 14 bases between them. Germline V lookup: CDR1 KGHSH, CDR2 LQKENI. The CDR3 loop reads CASSQGPLTYNEQFF. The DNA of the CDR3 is TGTGCCAGCTCACAGGGGCCCCTTACTTACAATGAGCAGTTCTTC.

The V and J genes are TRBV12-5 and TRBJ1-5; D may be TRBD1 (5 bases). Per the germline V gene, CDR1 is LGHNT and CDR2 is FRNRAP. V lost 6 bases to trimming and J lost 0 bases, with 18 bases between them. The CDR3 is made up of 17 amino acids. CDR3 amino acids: CASGLRTQQGSNQPQHF. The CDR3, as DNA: TGTGCTAGTGGCCTGCGGACCCAGCAGGGTAGCAATCAGCCCCAGCATTTT.

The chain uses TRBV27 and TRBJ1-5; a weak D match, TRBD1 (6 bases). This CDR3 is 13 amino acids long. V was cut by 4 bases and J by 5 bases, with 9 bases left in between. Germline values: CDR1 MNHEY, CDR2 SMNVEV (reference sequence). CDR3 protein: CASSSGVDQPQHF. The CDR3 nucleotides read TGTGCCAGCAGTTCAGGGGTTGATCAGCCCCAGCATTTT.

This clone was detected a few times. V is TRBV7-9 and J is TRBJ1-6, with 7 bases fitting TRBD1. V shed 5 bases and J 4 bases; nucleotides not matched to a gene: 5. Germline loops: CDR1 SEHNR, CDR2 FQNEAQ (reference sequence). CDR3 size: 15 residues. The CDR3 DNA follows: TGTGCCAGCAGCGCCGGGACAGCTTATAATTCACCCCTCCACTTT. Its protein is CASSAGTAYNSPLHF.

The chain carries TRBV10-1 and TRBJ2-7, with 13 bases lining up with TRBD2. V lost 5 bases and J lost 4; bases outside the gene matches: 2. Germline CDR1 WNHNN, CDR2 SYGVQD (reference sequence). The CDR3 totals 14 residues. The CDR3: CASSRTSGRYEQYF. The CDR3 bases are TGCGCCAGCAGTCGGACTAGCGGGAGATACGAGCAGTACTTC.

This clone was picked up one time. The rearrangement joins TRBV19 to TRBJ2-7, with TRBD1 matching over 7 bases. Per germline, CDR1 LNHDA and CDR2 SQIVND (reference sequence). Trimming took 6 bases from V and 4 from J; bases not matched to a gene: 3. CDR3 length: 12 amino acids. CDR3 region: CASSQQGYEQYF. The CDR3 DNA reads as TGTGCCAGTAGCCAACAGGGGTACGAGCAGTACTTC. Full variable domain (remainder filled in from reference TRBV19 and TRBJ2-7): DGGITQSPKYLFRKEGQNVTLSCEQNLNHDAMYWYRQDPGQGLRLIYYSQIVNDFQKGDIAEGYSVSREKKESFPLTVTSAQKNPTAFYLCASSQQGYEQYFGPGTRLTVT.

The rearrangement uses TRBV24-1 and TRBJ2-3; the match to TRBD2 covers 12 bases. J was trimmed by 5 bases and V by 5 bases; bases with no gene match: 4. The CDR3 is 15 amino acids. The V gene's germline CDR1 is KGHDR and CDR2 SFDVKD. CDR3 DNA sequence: TGTGCCACCAGTGCTAGCGGGAGGGCCGGAGATACGCAGTATTTT. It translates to CATSASGRAGDTQYF.

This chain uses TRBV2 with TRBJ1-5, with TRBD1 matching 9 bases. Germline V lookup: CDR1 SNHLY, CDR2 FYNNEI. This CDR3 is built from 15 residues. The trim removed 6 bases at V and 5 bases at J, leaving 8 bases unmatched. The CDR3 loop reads CASREITGGHQPQHF. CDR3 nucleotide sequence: TGTGCCAGCAGGGAAATTACAGGGGGCCATCAGCCCCAGCATTTT.

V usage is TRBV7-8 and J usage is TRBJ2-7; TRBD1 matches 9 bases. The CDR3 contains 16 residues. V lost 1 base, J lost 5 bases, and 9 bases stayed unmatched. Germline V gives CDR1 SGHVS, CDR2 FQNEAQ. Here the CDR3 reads CASSLVRVGQGHEQYF. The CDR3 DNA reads TGTGCCAGCAGCTTAGTTCGTGTGGGACAGGGCCACGAGCAGTACTTC. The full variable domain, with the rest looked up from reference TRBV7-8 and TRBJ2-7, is GAGVSQSPRYKVAKRGQDVALRCDPISGHVSLFWYQQALGQGPEFLTYFQNEAQLDKSGLPSDRFFAERPEGSVSTLKIQRTQQEDSAVYLCASSLVRVGQGHEQYFGPGTRLTVT.

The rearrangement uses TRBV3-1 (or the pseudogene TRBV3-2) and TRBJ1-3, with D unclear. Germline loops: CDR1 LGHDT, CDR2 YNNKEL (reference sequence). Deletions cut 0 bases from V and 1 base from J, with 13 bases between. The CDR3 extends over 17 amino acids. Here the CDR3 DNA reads TGTGCCAGCAGCCAAGATGGTAGAGGGAGGTCTGGAAACACCATATATTTT. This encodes CASSQDGRGRSGNTIYF.

The CDR3 DNA reads as TGTGCCAGCTCACCACGGGCCCCAACTAATGAAAAACTGTTTTTT. Protein: CASSPRAPTNEKLFF. The chain carries TRBV18 and TRBJ1-4; D is unresolved. CDR3 length equals 15 residues. V lost 1 base, J lost 0 bases, and 6 bases lay in between. From germline, CDR1 is KGHSH and CDR2 LQKENI.

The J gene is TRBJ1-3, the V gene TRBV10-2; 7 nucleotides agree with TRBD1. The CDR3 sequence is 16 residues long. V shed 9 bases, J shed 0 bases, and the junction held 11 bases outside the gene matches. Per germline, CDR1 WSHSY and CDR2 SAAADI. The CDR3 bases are TGCGCCAGAGAAGTGCGGGACAGAGGCTCTGGAAACACCATATATTTT. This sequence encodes CAREVRDRGSGNTIYF.

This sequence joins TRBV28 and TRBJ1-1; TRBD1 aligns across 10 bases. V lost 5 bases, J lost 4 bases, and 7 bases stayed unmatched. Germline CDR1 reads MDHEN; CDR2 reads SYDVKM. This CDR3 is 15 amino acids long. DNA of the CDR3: TGTGCCAGCAGTGACGACAGGGGGCGTAGCACTGAAGCTTTCTTT. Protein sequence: CASSDDRGRSTEAFF.

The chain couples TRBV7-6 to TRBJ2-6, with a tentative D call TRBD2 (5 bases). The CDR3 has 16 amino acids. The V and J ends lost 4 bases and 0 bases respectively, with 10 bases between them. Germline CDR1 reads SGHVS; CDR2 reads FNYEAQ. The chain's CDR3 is CASSSGSTSGANVLTF. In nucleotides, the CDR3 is TGTGCCAGCAGCTCGGGGTCAACCTCTGGGGCCAACGTCCTGACTTTC.

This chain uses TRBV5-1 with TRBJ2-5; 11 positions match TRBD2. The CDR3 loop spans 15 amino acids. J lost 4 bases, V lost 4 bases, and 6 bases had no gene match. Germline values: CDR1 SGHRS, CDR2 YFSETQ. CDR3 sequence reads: CASSQEGLAGETQYF. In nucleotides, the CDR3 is TGCGCCAGCAGCCAGGAAGGACTAGCGGGAGAGACCCAGTACTTC.

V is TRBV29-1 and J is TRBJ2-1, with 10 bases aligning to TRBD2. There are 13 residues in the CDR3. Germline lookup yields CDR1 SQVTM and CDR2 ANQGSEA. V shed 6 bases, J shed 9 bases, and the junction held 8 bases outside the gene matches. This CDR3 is CSVRAGGPVEQFF. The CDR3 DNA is TGCAGCGTCCGAGCGGGAGGGCCGGTTGAGCAGTTCTTC.

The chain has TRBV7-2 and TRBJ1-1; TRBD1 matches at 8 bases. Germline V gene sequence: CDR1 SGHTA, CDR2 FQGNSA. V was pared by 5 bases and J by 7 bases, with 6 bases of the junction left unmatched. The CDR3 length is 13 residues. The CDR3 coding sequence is TGTGCCAGCAGCCCGGGACAGGCCCGTGAAGCTTTCTTT. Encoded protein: CASSPGQAREAFF.

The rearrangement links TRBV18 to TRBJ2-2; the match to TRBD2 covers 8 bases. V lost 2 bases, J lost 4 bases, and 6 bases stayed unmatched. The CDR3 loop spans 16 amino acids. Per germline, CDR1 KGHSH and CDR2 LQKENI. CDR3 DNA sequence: TGTGCCAGCTCACCATTGCGGACTAGCAGCACCGGGGAGCTGTTTTTT. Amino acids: CASSPLRTSSTGELFF.